The source of this T cell receptor beta chain is a study of blood T cells in healthy people across ages. V lost 1 base, J lost 3 bases, and 16 bases lay in between. Germline values: CDR1 DFQATT, CDR2 SNEGSKA (reference sequence). The CDR3 runs 16 residues. PBMCs were isolated at a quantity of at least 6.5 million per sample. Next came a second PCR, run for about 6 to 11 cycles, which used a sample-barcoded 5' primer along with a J-beta primer mix. One entry per CDR3 protein, called by TCRdb with MiXCR from the 5' RACE reads. The data contain roughly 730,000 distinct CDR3 sequences, more than 55% of them seen just once; the ten biggest clones take up under 30%.

The chain carries TRBV20-1 and TRBJ2-1, with a weak D call TRBD2 (6 bases). Material: blood. This clonotype was sampled from a man aged 40-49 years in good health. For the CDR3, the DNA is TGCAGTGCTAGAGTCGCGGGGCCGGGGTTCTACAATGAGCAGTTCTTC. Protein product: CSARVAGPGFYNEQFF.